This is a list of T cell receptor beta chains from one sample in a study of shared clonotypes between healthy human individuals. Profiling relied on immunoSEQ multiplex PCR, and the TCRdb table lists in-frame clones only, not all of them. This sample has around 1.1 million clones; around 78% occur once, and the top ten carry 0.6% to 0.75%. Specimen: memory CD4+ T cells from PBMCs. The source of these receptors is a man between 18 and 35 years old in good health. Some clones in this sample may be carry-over from other donors' samples. Each CDR3 is given with its conserved first and last residue. D genes are given only for firm matches. Not every row has a clone size; where given, it reads once, few, many or a size class.

V gene: TRBV29-1; D gene: TRBD1; J gene: TRBJ2-5; clone size: -; CDR3 protein: CSARGQGGVLQETQYF; CDR3 DNA: TGCAGCGCGAGGGGACAGGGTGGGGTTCTCCAAGAGACCCAGTACTTC
V gene: TRBV28; D gene: TRBD2; J gene: TRBJ2-3; clone size: -; CDR3 protein: CASSLSLLAAFTDTQYF; CDR3 DNA: TGTGCCAGCAGTTTATCCCTGCTAGCGGCATTCACAGATACGCAGTATTTT
V gene: TRBV30; D gene: -; J gene: TRBJ1-4; clone size: -; CDR3 protein: CAWSTGKGGEKLFF; CDR3 DNA: TGTGCCTGGAGTACTGGGAAGGGCGGTGAAAAACTGTTTTTT
V gene: TRBV28; D gene: TRBD1; J gene: TRBJ1-2; clone size: -; CDR3 protein: CASRLIGNRGRGGYTF; CDR3 DNA: TGTGCCAGCAGGTTAATCGGAAACAGGGGGCGAGGCGGCTACACCTTC
V gene: TRBV6-5; D gene: -; J gene: TRBJ1-6; clone size: -; CDR3 protein: CASSPDENSPLHF; CDR3 DNA: TGTGCCAGCAGTCCAGATGAAAATTCACCCCTCCACTTT
V gene: TRBV18; D gene: -; J gene: TRBJ2-5; clone size: -; CDR3 protein: CASSSYRTDQETQYF; CDR3 DNA: TGTGCCAGCTCATCGTACCGGACGGACCAAGAGACCCAGTACTTC
V gene: TRBV2; D gene: TRBD2; J gene: TRBJ2-7; clone size: -; CDR3 protein: CASREGRAGEQYF; CDR3 DNA: TGTGCCAGCAGAGAAGGGAGGGCGGGAGAGCAGTACTTC
V gene: TRBV11-2; D gene: -; J gene: TRBJ2-1; clone size: -; CDR3 protein: CASSLDPSADNEQFF; CDR3 DNA: TGTGCCAGCAGCTTAGATCCTAGCGCCGACAATGAGCAGTTCTTC
V gene: TRBV30; D gene: -; J gene: TRBJ2-2; clone size: few; CDR3 protein: CAWSVGADYNTGELFF; CDR3 DNA: TGTGCCTGGAGTGTGGGGGCCGACTATAACACCGGGGAGCTGTTTTTT
V gene: TRBV10-3; D gene: TRBD2; J gene: TRBJ2-5; clone size: -; CDR3 protein: CAISDPGRGATEKTQYF; CDR3 DNA: TGTGCCATCAGTGATCCAGGGCGGGGGGCGACTGAAAAGACCCAGTACTTC
V gene: TRBV18; D gene: -; J gene: TRBJ1-2; clone size: -; CDR3 protein: CASSPGRIYGYTF; CDR3 DNA: TGTGCCAGCTCACCGGGACGGATCTATGGCTACACCTTC
V gene: TRBV18; D gene: TRBD2; J gene: TRBJ2-3; clone size: few; CDR3 protein: CASSPLGGIATDTQYF; CDR3 DNA: TGTGCCAGCTCACCCCTGGGGGGGATAGCTACAGATACGCAGTATTTT
V gene: TRBV28; D gene: -; J gene: TRBJ1-5; clone size: -; CDR3 protein: CASSFEGQTFYSNQPQHF; CDR3 DNA: TGTGCCAGCAGTTTCGAAGGACAAACGTTTTATAGCAATCAGCCCCAGCATTTT
V gene: TRBV11-1; D gene: -; J gene: TRBJ2-3; clone size: -; CDR3 protein: CASSWAGSTDTQYF; CDR3 DNA: TGTGCCAGCAGCTGGGCGGGCAGCACAGATACGCAGTATTTT
V gene: TRBV10-3; D gene: -; J gene: TRBJ2-7; clone size: -; CDR3 protein: CAISESSRPAEQYF; CDR3 DNA: TGTGCCATCAGTGAGTCGAGCAGGCCCGCCGAGCAGTACTTC
V gene: TRBV6-1; D gene: TRBD2; J gene: TRBJ2-7; clone size: -; CDR3 protein: CAGRWTSGSYEQYF; CDR3 DNA: TGTGCCGGCAGGTGGACTAGCGGCTCCTACGAGCAGTACTTC
V gene: TRBV5-1; D gene: -; J gene: TRBJ2-1; clone size: -; CDR3 protein: CASSLGQLYNEQFF; CDR3 DNA: TGCGCCAGCAGCTTGGGTCAGTTATACAATGAGCAGTTCTTC
V gene: TRBV28; D gene: -; J gene: TRBJ1-5; clone size: -; CDR3 protein: CASWVVDQPQHF; CDR3 DNA: TGTGCCAGTTGGGTGGTGGATCAGCCCCAGCATTTT
V gene: TRBV25-1; D gene: TRBD1; J gene: TRBJ1-1; clone size: few; CDR3 protein: CASSDPKQGYTEAFF; CDR3 DNA: TGTGCCAGCAGTGATCCAAAACAGGGGTACACTGAAGCTTTCTTT
V gene: TRBV5-8; D gene: TRBD2; J gene: TRBJ2-7; clone size: many; CDR3 protein: CASSLGLANDEQYF; CDR3 DNA: TGTGCCAGCAGCTTGGGACTAGCGAACGACGAGCAGTACTTC
V gene: TRBV6-5; D gene: TRBD2; J gene: TRBJ2-1; clone size: once; CDR3 protein: CASSFGGSGYNEQFF; CDR3 DNA: TGTGCCAGCAGTTTTGGCGGGAGCGGATACAATGAGCAGTTCTTC
V gene: TRBV10-3; D gene: -; J gene: TRBJ2-2; clone size: -; CDR3 protein: CAISQSRVIIGELFF; CDR3 DNA: TGTGCCATCAGCCAATCCCGGGTCATAATAGGGGAGCTGTTTTTT
V gene: TRBV7-8; D gene: TRBD2; J gene: TRBJ2-5; clone size: -; CDR3 protein: CASSLALAGWEETQYF; CDR3 DNA: TGTGCCAGCAGCTTAGCGCTAGCGGGATGGGAAGAGACCCAGTACTTC
V gene: TRBV27; D gene: -; J gene: TRBJ2-2; clone size: -; CDR3 protein: CASGRGSGTGELFF; CDR3 DNA: TGTGCCAGCGGGAGGGGGTCTGGCACCGGGGAGCTGTTTTTT
V gene: TRBV7-3; D gene: TRBD2; J gene: TRBJ2-1; clone size: -; CDR3 protein: CASSPTGLAPNEQFF; CDR3 DNA: TGTGCCAGCAGCCCAACGGGACTAGCCCCCAATGAGCAGTTCTTC
V gene: TRBV2; D gene: -; J gene: TRBJ1-1; clone size: -; CDR3 protein: CASSAQDMNTEAFF; CDR3 DNA: TGTGCCAGCAGTGCACAGGACATGAACACTGAAGCTTTCTTT
V gene: TRBV6-4; D gene: TRBD1; J gene: TRBJ1-2; clone size: -; CDR3 protein: CASSDRTGGYTF; CDR3 DNA: TGTGCCAGCAGCGATAGGACAGGCGGCTACACCTTC
V gene: TRBV9; D gene: TRBD1; J gene: TRBJ1-4; clone size: many; CDR3 protein: CASSRQGGTNEKLFF; CDR3 DNA: TGTGCCAGCAGCCGACAGGGTGGAACTAATGAAAAACTGTTTTTT
V gene: TRBV7-6; D gene: TRBD1; J gene: TRBJ1-2; clone size: -; CDR3 protein: CASSLAGTGHYGYTF; CDR3 DNA: TGTGCCAGCAGCTTAGCCGGGACAGGGCACTATGGCTACACCTTC
V gene: TRBV28; D gene: -; J gene: TRBJ1-4; clone size: -; CDR3 protein: CASSLRDNEKLFF; CDR3 DNA: TGTGCCAGCAGTTTGCGGGATAATGAAAAACTGTTTTTT
V gene: TRBV30; D gene: TRBD1; J gene: TRBJ2-1; clone size: -; CDR3 protein: CAWSPSDRGIWFF; CDR3 DNA: TGTGCCTGGAGTCCCAGTGACAGGGGTATATGGTTCTTC
V gene: TRBV5-4; D gene: -; J gene: TRBJ2-5; clone size: once; CDR3 protein: CASSLAAGEGETQYF; CDR3 DNA: TGTGCCAGCAGCTTGGCGGCAGGGGAAGGGGAGACCCAGTACTTC
V gene: TRBV5-4; D gene: TRBD2; J gene: TRBJ2-1; clone size: -; CDR3 protein: CASSSGTSGYNEQFF; CDR3 DNA: TGTGCCAGCAGCTCCGGGACTAGCGGGTACAATGAGCAGTTCTTC
V gene: TRBV28; D gene: TRBD1; J gene: TRBJ1-6; clone size: -; CDR3 protein: CASSSNRGRSYNSPLRF; CDR3 DNA: TGTGCCAGCAGTAGTAACAGGGGGCGCTCCTATAATTCACCCCTCCGCTTT
V gene: TRBV7-7; D gene: -; J gene: TRBJ2-7; clone size: -; CDR3 protein: CASSAGRGPAYEQYF; CDR3 DNA: TGTGCCAGCAGCGCCGGCCGGGGCCCTGCCTACGAGCAGTACTTC
V gene: TRBV6-1; D gene: -; J gene: TRBJ2-5; clone size: -; CDR3 protein: CASREFGREEETQYF; CDR3 DNA: TGTGCCAGCAGGGAATTCGGCAGGGAGGAAGAGACCCAGTACTTC
V gene: TRBV28; D gene: -; J gene: TRBJ1-2; clone size: -; CDR3 protein: CATGRGGNYGYTF; CDR3 DNA: TGTGCCACCGGAAGAGGGGGGAACTATGGCTACACCTTC
V gene: TRBV4-2; D gene: TRBD2; J gene: TRBJ2-2; clone size: -; CDR3 protein: CASSQGTSGANTGELFF; CDR3 DNA: TGTGCCAGCAGCCAAGGGACTAGCGGGGCGAACACCGGGGAGCTGTTTTTT
V gene: TRBV19; D gene: -; J gene: TRBJ1-1; clone size: few; CDR3 protein: CASSVFRGTNTEAFF; CDR3 DNA: TGTGCCAGTAGTGTATTCCGGGGGACGAACACTGAAGCTTTCTTT